The 13 T cell receptor beta chains below come from one sample, sequenced in a study of liver allograft versus peripheral blood T cells. Overall study context: Intrahepatic T cell receptor repertoires from transplanted livers were compared against repertoires in recipients' peripheral blood.

TCRdb used MiXCR to reprocess the reads, holding one entry per CDR3 protein. The sample lists over 10,000 distinct CDR3 sequences, roughly 28% seen once, with 2% to 2.5% in the top ten. These receptors all come from a human patient who had a liver transplant. Some T cells may possibly be graft donor cells.

This clonotype was seen many times. This chain uses TRBV6-1 with TRBJ1-5; D gene ambiguous. Germline CDR1 is MNHNS and CDR2 is SASEGT. Trimming shortened V by 2 bases and J by 4 bases, and 6 bases separated the two germline ends. CDR3 length equals 13 residues. CDR3 nucleotide sequence: TGTGCCAGCAGTGAAAGGGCAAATCAGCCCCAGCATTTT. Residues: CASSERANQPQHF.

The gene calls are TRBV29-1 and TRBJ1-2, with D perhaps TRBD1 (5 bases). Trimming took 3 bases from V and 6 from J, leaving 14 bases between them. Germline V gene data show CDR1 as SQVTM and CDR2 as ANQGSEA. The CDR3 runs 13 residues. Here the CDR3 reads CSVESAGRNGYTF. Written as DNA, the CDR3 is TGCAGCGTTGAGTCGGCAGGGCGGAATGGCTACACCTTC.

This clonotype came up a few times. The genes are TRBV28 and TRBJ1-5; TRBD1 aligns across 7 bases. J was trimmed by 5 bases and V by 7 bases; bases with no gene match: 5. Germline CDR1 reads MDHEN; CDR2 reads SYDVKM. This CDR3 contains 13 residues. CDR3 nucleotide sequence: TGTGCCAGCAACAGGGGCTGGGATCAGCCCCAGCATTTT. Encoded protein: CASNRGWDQPQHF.

This clonotype counts as medium-sized (0.01 to 0.1%). The chain carries TRBV5-6 and TRBJ1-1, with D perhaps matching TRBD1 (5 bases). The germline V and J ends were trimmed by 4 bases and 4 bases, with 20 bases remaining between them. Germline CDR1 SGHDT, CDR2 YYEEEE. The CDR3 totals 16 residues. The CDR3 coding sequence is TGTGCCAGCAGCGGTGGCGGGTCAGGGCGGGTCACTGAAGCTTTCTTT. This translates into CASSGGGSGRVTEAFF.

The chain employs TRBV13 and TRBJ1-2, with D perhaps matching TRBD1 (5 bases). CDR3 length equals 16 residues. V was trimmed by 6 bases and J by 4 bases, leaving 21 bases between them. CDR1 is PRHDT and CDR2 is FYEKMQ in the germline V gene (reference sequence). CDR3 bases: TGTGCCAGCAGAGGGGAGTATAACGGTAAAGGCTATGGCTACACCTTC. It encodes CASRGEYNGKGYGYTF.

Concerning this clonotype: A read error may be the cause here, since a much bigger clone is one base away. J is TRBJ1-5 and V is TRBV6-5; maybe TRBD1 (5 bases). This CDR3 is 14 amino acids long. Germline V gene lookup returns CDR1 MNHEY and CDR2 SVGAGI. V was clipped by 4 bases and J by 4 bases, with 11 bases between them. In DNA, the CDR3 is TGTGCCAGCAGTTTCGACGGGGGAAATCAGCCCCAGCATTTT. It translates to CASSFDGGNQPQHF.

In the case of this clonotype: This may be a read error, as it is one base from a much larger clone. The J gene is TRBJ2-2, the V gene TRBV18, with 7 nucleotides matching TRBD1. This CDR3 region has 17 residues. The germline V gene encodes CDR1 KGHSH and CDR2 LQKENI. For the CDR3, the DNA is TGTGCCAGCTCAGCTTCCCGTTCAGGGGGTTTCACCGGGGAGCTGTCTTTT. Translating gives CASSASRSGGFTGELSF.

The chain combines TRBV28 with TRBJ1-6; 7 nucleotides agree with TRBD1. After removal of 3 bases from V and 5 bases from J, the junction contained 4 bases not matched to a gene. This CDR3 region has 15 residues. The germline gives CDR1 MDHEN, CDR2 SYDVKM. The CDR3 here is CASSFPGQNNSPLHF. The CDR3 bases are TGTGCCAGCAGTTTCCCGGGACAGAATAATTCACCCCTCCACTTT.

Ten or more counts support this clonotype. The V call is TRBV19, the J call TRBJ1-1; D is perhaps TRBD1 (5 bases). Germline-derived CDR1 and CDR2 are LNHDA and SQIVND (reference sequence). Trimming shortened V by 1 base and J by 1 base, and 10 bases separated the two germline ends. This CDR3 has 15 residues. The CDR3 sequence: CASSIGYGGNTEAFF. CDR3 DNA: TGTGCCAGTAGTATAGGATACGGGGGGAACACTGAAGCTTTCTTT.

This clonotype is termed medium-sized. The chain combines TRBV18 with TRBJ2-1, with TRBD2 matching over 9 bases. The CDR3 covers 15 residues. Germline lookup yields CDR1 KGHSH and CDR2 LQKENI. Trimming cost V 1 base and J 7 bases; bases outside gene matches: 5. The CDR3 protein is CASSPLAGAKNEQFF. Here the CDR3 DNA reads TGTGCCAGCTCACCACTAGCGGGAGCTAAAAATGAGCAGTTCTTC.

A few counts support this clonotype. The chain recombines TRBV15 with TRBJ1-2; 7 bases fit TRBD1. V lost 0 bases to trimming and J lost 1 base; unmatched junction nucleotides: 5. Germline CDR1 LNHNV, CDR2 YYDKDF (reference sequence). The CDR3 is made up of 16 amino acids. CDR3 loop: CATSRDAGGVNYGYTF. CDR3 nucleotide sequence: TGTGCCACCAGCAGAGATGCAGGGGGGGTTAACTATGGCTACACCTTC.

The chain links TRBV6-5 to TRBJ2-7; 10 nucleotides line up with TRBD1. This CDR3 has 15 amino acids. V trimming: 5 bases; J trimming: 4 bases; junction bases outside the gene matches: 8. Germline CDR1 reads MNHEY; CDR2 reads SVGAGI. The CDR3 reads CASSASGTGEYEQYF. CDR3 in DNA: TGTGCCAGCAGTGCCTCCGGGACAGGGGAGTACGAGCAGTACTTC.

This clonotype came up a few times. The rearrangement joins TRBV29-1 to TRBJ1-3, with D unclear. Trimming shortened V by 5 bases and J by 0 bases, and 11 bases separated the two germline ends. This CDR3 is 14 amino acids long. Germline V CDR1 and CDR2: SQVTM, ANQGSEA. CDR3 loop: CSVTHGNSGNTIYF. In DNA, the CDR3 is TGCAGCGTTACCCACGGTAACTCTGGAAACACCATATATTTT.